This T cell receptor beta chain was observed in a study of patients and donors after allogeneic stem cell transplantation. TCRdb reprocessed the RT-PCR reads via MiXCR and lists one record per CDR3 protein. The sample has hundreds of thousands of distinct CDR3 sequences, about 38% seen once. Per the germline V gene, CDR1 is SQVTM and CDR2 is ANQGSEA. CDR3 length equals 12 residues. Trimming took 5 bases from V and 2 from J, leaving 7 bases between them. This clonotype was recorded a few times. The specimen sequenced was blood, either unsorted or a sorted T cell fraction (not recorded which). This sequence was found in a human donor who was either an allogeneic HSCT recipient or a stem cell or donor lymphocyte infusion donor (not recorded which). It is not recorded whose cells these are; they may come from a transplant donor. The chain employs TRBV29-1 and TRBJ1-3, with D unclear. CDR3 nucleotides: TGCAGCGTTAGGGAAACTGGAAACACCATATATTTT. This gives the protein CSVRETGNTIYF.